The 21 T cell receptor beta chains below were found in one sample sequenced in a study of cytomegalovirus exposure and HLA in healthy donors. Vbeta (60) and Jbeta (13) primers were used in the PCR. Method: immunoSEQ multiplex PCR; TCRdb's copy keeps in-frame clones and lacks some. The data show around 130,000 clones, roughly 85% seen once. Sample: PBMCs. These receptors were taken from a woman aged 25 to 45 in good health and CMV-seropositive.

A single count supports this clone. The rearrangement joins TRBV5-8 to TRBJ1-6; D remains ambiguous. Germline values: CDR1 SGHTS, CDR2 YDEGEE. The V and J ends lost 0 bases and 10 bases respectively, with 11 bases between them. The CDR3 contains 14 residues. The CDR3 protein is CASSLGTQYSPLHF. The CDR3 nucleotides are TGTGCCAGCAGCTTGGGTACCCAGTACTCACCCCTCCACTTT.

The chain recombines TRBV28 with TRBJ2-7; 10 bases fit TRBD2. The germline CDR1 and CDR2 sequences are MDHEN and SYDVKM. There are 17 residues in the CDR3. Trimming cost V 6 bases and J 2 bases; bases outside gene matches: 13. CDR3 in amino acids: CASSLLGGAGGPYEQYF. In DNA, the CDR3 is TGTGCCAGCAGCCTCCTGGGGGGAGCGGGAGGGCCCTACGAGCAGTACTTC.

This clone was observed a single time. The chain recombines TRBV19 with TRBJ1-5, with TRBD1 identical over 8 bases. Germline assignment: CDR1 LNHDA and CDR2 SQIVND (reference sequence). The V segment lost 5 bases and the J segment 6 bases; nucleotides outside the gene matches: 6. This CDR3 has 14 amino acids. The CDR3 region is CASSGGQGSQPQHF. The DNA for the CDR3 is TGTGCCAGTAGTGGAGGACAGGGAAGTCAGCCCCAGCATTTT.

The chain recombines TRBV21-1 with TRBJ2-7; TRBD2, the table's D call, lacks a check against the DNA. TRBV21-1 is assigned pseudogene status. The length of the CDR3 is 15 residues. CDR3 in DNA: TGTGCCAGCAGCACAGAGACTAGCGGGACCTACGAGCAGTACTTC. This translates into CASSTETSGTYEQYF.

This clone turned up a few times. J is TRBJ1-5 and V is TRBV9; 7 bases align to TRBD1. The CDR3 contains 17 residues. V lost 3 bases to trimming and J lost 2 bases; unmatched junction nucleotides: 11. CDR1 SGDLS and CDR2 YYNGEE come from the germline V gene. The CDR3 DNA sequence: TGTGCCAGCAGCGGTGAGATGAGACAGGGAGGCAATCAGCCCCAGCATTTT. Its translation: CASSGEMRQGGNQPQHF.

The chain is built from TRBV19 and TRBJ2-2; D is possibly TRBD1 (7 bases). CDR3 size: 16 residues. Trimming removed 3 bases from V and 1 base from J, with 12 bases in between. From germline, CDR1 is LNHDA and CDR2 SQIVND (reference sequence). The DNA for the CDR3 is TGTGCCAGTAGTATTGCAGGGGGGTGGAACACCGGGGAGCTGTTTTTT. Translation: CASSIAGGWNTGELFF.

The genes are TRBV27 and TRBJ1-2; 8 positions agree with TRBD1. There are 16 residues in the CDR3. V trimming: 6 bases; J trimming: 4 bases; junction bases outside the gene matches: 13. Per the germline V gene, CDR1 is MNHEY and CDR2 is SMNVEV (reference sequence). The CDR3 DNA is TGTGCCAGCAGCCCCGCAGTAGACAGGGGCCTCTATGGCTACACCTTC. It encodes CASSPAVDRGLYGYTF.

The chain's CDR3 is CASSSAGTSSYEQYF. DNA for the CDR3: TGTGCCAGCAGCTCAGCCGGGACTAGCTCCTACGAGCAGTACTTC. The V gene is TRBV5-4, the J gene TRBJ2-7; 8 bases are a match to TRBD2. V dropped 3 bases and J dropped 0; count of bases not matched to a gene: 5. Germline V gene data show CDR1 as SGHNT and CDR2 as YYREEE (reference sequence). The CDR3 has 15 amino acids.

This sequence joins TRBV9 and TRBJ2-1; 7 bases align to TRBD2. Per the germline V gene, CDR1 is SGDLS and CDR2 is YYNGEE. The V gene end was trimmed by 2 bases and the J gene end by 8 bases; junction bases not matched to a gene: 7. This CDR3 has 14 residues. The CDR3: CASSVAGAGYEQFF. Here the CDR3 DNA reads TGTGCCAGCAGCGTGGCGGGAGCCGGCTATGAGCAGTTCTTC.

This chain links TRBV28 with TRBJ1-4; 9 bases are shared with TRBD1. This CDR3 spans 17 amino acids. Trimming removed 5 bases from V and 2 bases from J; junction bases left unmatched: 9. Germline-derived CDR1 and CDR2 are MDHEN and SYDVKM. In DNA form, the CDR3 reads TGTGCCAGCAGTCTTCCGGGACAGGGATATACTAATGAAAAACTGTTTTTT. Protein: CASSLPGQGYTNEKLFF. The full variable domain, its missing parts supplied by reference TRBV28 and TRBJ1-4, is DVKVTQSSRYLVKRTGEKVFLECVQDMDHENMFWYRQDPGLGLRLIYFSYDVKMKEKGDIPEGYSVSREKKERFSLILESASTNQTSMYLCASSLPGQGYTNEKLFFGSGTQLSVL.

The chain carries TRBV19 and TRBJ1-3, with D tentatively TRBD1 (5 bases). In germline, CDR1 is LNHDA, CDR2 SQIVND (reference sequence). The germline V and J ends were trimmed by 5 bases and 0 bases, with 17 bases remaining between them. The CDR3 runs 17 residues. CDR3 region: CASSFRQQDNSGNTIYF. The CDR3 bases are TGTGCCAGTAGTTTCCGCCAGCAGGACAACTCTGGAAACACCATATATTTT.

V usage is TRBV2 and J usage is TRBJ1-4; D is possibly TRBD1 (6 bases). V was cut by 5 bases and J by 2 bases, with 12 bases left in between. The CDR3 spans 15 residues. Germline V gene data show CDR1 as SNHLY and CDR2 as FYNNEI. The CDR3 spells CASSPITGTNEKLFF. Written as DNA, the CDR3 is TGTGCCAGCAGTCCCATTACAGGGACTAATGAAAAACTGTTTTTT.

This clone has just one count. The chain combines TRBV2 with TRBJ2-3; D possibly corresponds to TRBD1 (6 bases). CDR1 is SNHLY, CDR2 FYNNEI, per germline. Trimming took off 5 bases at V and 2 bases at J, with 11 bases between the two ends. This CDR3 region has 14 residues. CDR3 loop: CASSWGPTTDTQYF. CDR3 nucleotides: TGTGCCAGCAGTTGGGGGCCCACCACAGATACGCAGTATTTT.

The chain has TRBV5-4 and TRBJ1-2, with TRBD1 as a possible D gene (5 bases). The V gene's germline CDR1 is SGHNT and CDR2 YYREEE (reference sequence). The CDR3 loop spans 16 amino acids. V lost 4 bases, J lost 1 base, and 17 bases lay in between. This chain's CDR3 is CASSPGTGGVNYGYTF. The CDR3 nucleotides read TGTGCCAGCAGCCCTGGGACCGGCGGGGTTAACTATGGCTACACCTTC. The variable domain in full, with the rest retrieved from reference TRBV5-4 and TRBJ1-2, is ETGVTQSPTHLIKTRGQQVTLRCSSQSGHNTVSWYQQALGQGPQFIFQYYREEENGRGNFPPRFSGLQFPNYSSELNVNALELDDSALYLCASSPGTGGVNYGYTFGSGTRLTVV.

A single count supports this clone. The J gene is TRBJ1-3, the V gene TRBV7-9; D not certain. The CDR3 runs 15 residues. The germline V gene encodes CDR1 SEHNR and CDR2 FQNEAQ (reference sequence). Trimming removed 3 bases from V and 0 bases from J, with 9 bases in between. The CDR3 DNA follows: TGTGCCAGCAGCTTTGGGCCCCTCTCTGGAAACACCATATATTTT. It codes for CASSFGPLSGNTIYF.

The J gene is TRBJ1-4, the V gene TRBV27; 8 bases match TRBD1. The CDR3 extends over 16 amino acids. CDR1 is MNHEY and CDR2 is SMNVEV in the germline V gene (reference sequence). J was trimmed by 4 bases and V by 2 bases; bases with no gene match: 6. The CDR3 DNA follows: TGTGCCAGCAGTTTAAGCCGGACAGGGTTTAATGAAAAACTGTTTTTT. It translates to CASSLSRTGFNEKLFF.

This chain connects TRBV2 to TRBJ1-3; no clear D gene. Germline V gene sequence: CDR1 SNHLY, CDR2 FYNNEI. The CDR3 runs to 13 residues. The germline V and J ends were trimmed by 7 bases and 0 bases, with 7 bases remaining between them. The CDR3 DNA follows: TGTGCCAGCATTTTCTTCTCTGGAAACACCATATATTTT. Translated: CASIFFSGNTIYF. Filled out from reference TRBV2 and TRBJ1-3, the complete variable domain reads EPEVTQTPSHQVTQMGQEVILRCVPISNHLYFYWYRQILGQKVEFLVSFYNNEISEKSEIFDDQFSVERPDGSNFTLKIRSTKLEDSAMYFCASIFFSGNTIYFGEGSWLTVV.

The chain joins TRBV6-5 to TRBJ1-1, with 7 bases that match TRBD1. The CDR3 spans 13 residues. J was trimmed by 7 bases and V by 7 bases; bases with no gene match: 9. Germline V lookup: CDR1 MNHEY, CDR2 SVGAGI. The CDR3 is CASIREGTVEAFF. Here the CDR3 DNA reads TGTGCCAGCATTCGAGAGGGGACAGTTGAAGCTTTCTTT.

The chain couples TRBV19 to TRBJ2-5; weak D call: TRBD2 (5 bases). Between the trimmed V and J ends, which lost 6 bases and 5 bases, there was a span of 7 bases. The germline CDR1 and CDR2 sequences are LNHDA and SQIVND (reference sequence). The CDR3 is 11 amino acids. CDR3 region: CASSSGETQYF. CDR3 nucleotide sequence: TGTGCCAGTAGCTCGGGGGAGACCCAGTACTTC. Supplemented by reference TRBV19 and TRBJ2-5, the full variable domain reads DGGITQSPKYLFRKEGQNVTLSCEQNLNHDAMYWYRQDPGQGLRLIYYSQIVNDFQKGDIAEGYSVSREKKESFPLTVTSAQKNPTAFYLCASSSGETQYFGPGTRLLVL.

This chain links TRBV2 with TRBJ2-2, with 8 bases lining up with TRBD2. CDR3 length: 15 amino acids. Per germline, CDR1 SNHLY and CDR2 FYNNEI. V was clipped by 5 bases and J by 3 bases; unmatched bases: 5. The CDR3 is CASSTSGRDTGELFF. CDR3 sequence (DNA): TGTGCCAGCAGTACTAGCGGTAGGGACACCGGGGAGCTGTTTTTT. Variable domain in full (rest from reference TRBV2 and TRBJ2-2): EPEVTQTPSHQVTQMGQEVILRCVPISNHLYFYWYRQILGQKVEFLVSFYNNEISEKSEIFDDQFSVERPDGSNFTLKIRSTKLEDSAMYFCASSTSGRDTGELFFGEGSRLTVL.

The chain couples TRBV7-9 to TRBJ2-5; D gene uncertain. Per germline, CDR1 SEHNR and CDR2 FQNEAQ (reference sequence). The V and J ends lost 1 base and 4 bases respectively, with 7 bases between them. The CDR3 is 13 amino acids. Written as DNA, the CDR3 is TGTGCCAGCAGCTTAGTGACGGGAGAGACCCAGTACTTC. Protein product: CASSLVTGETQYF.